Listed below are T cell receptor beta chains from one sample, sequenced in a study of neurological immune-mediated disorders. TCRdb re-called the 5' RACE reads through MiXCR, storing one row per CDR3 protein. The top ten clones hold over 20% of a sample with some 50,000 distinct CDR3 sequences, over 20% of them seen once. Material for sequencing was PBMCs. The receptors were sampled from a woman aged 65 to 85 in good health. Both conserved end residues are part of each CDR3. Size values are once, few and many counts, or a class for expanded clones, and some rows have none.

j_call	clone_size	v_call	cdr3_aa
TRBJ2-3	many	TRBV12-3/TRBV12-4	CASRASLSLAEITDTQYF
TRBJ2-3	many	TRBV7-2	CASSLGAGLDTQYF
TRBJ2-7	many	TRBV5-1	CASSATGTGYEQYF
TRBJ1-6	few	TRBV6-1	CASSEVSHNSPLHF
TRBJ1-4	many	TRBV2	CASSEGGGDNEKLFF
TRBJ2-3	NA	TRBV5-6	CASSPTYPSSTDTQYF
TRBJ1-5	NA	TRBV19	CASSILGGADVGQPQHF
TRBJ2-1	many	TRBV5-1	CASSLSSGAGGPYNEQFF
TRBJ1-4	many	TRBV4-1	CASSQDEGEKLFF
TRBJ2-6	few	TRBV29-1	CSVERQGRSGANVLTF
TRBJ2-1	NA	TRBV18	CASSALSWADEQFF
TRBJ2-7	many	TRBV7-2	CASSAQWGRDEQYF
TRBJ2-7	many	TRBV28	CASSKTGVLTYEQYF
TRBJ1-2	NA	TRBV20-1	CSALRDTSNYGYTF
TRBJ2-1	NA	TRBV27	CARTKRNSYNEQVF
TRBJ2-6	NA	TRBV6-5	CASSPTWGSGANVLTF
TRBJ2-1	NA	TRBV5-6	CASSWGQGCEQFF
TRBJ2-2	many	TRBV3-1	CASSQMDRAAGELFF
TRBJ2-3	many	TRBV20-1	CSASLLAGEGDTQYF
TRBJ2-7	many	TRBV7-9	CASSFIGPIYEQYF
TRBJ1-1	many	TRBV5-1	CASSLGVANTEAFF
TRBJ2-7	NA	TRBV6-6	CASSNPKGGQGIIEQYF
TRBJ2-6	many	TRBV5-6	CASSRFGLSGANVLTF
TRBJ2-5	many	TRBV7-2	CASSRTSGRQQETQYF
TRBJ2-3	many	TRBV20-1	CSANRRARGLWAQYF
TRBJ1-1	NA	TRBV5-1	CASSLRGQGEIAFF
TRBJ2-7	many	TRBV7-2	CASSLPGENYEQYF
TRBJ1-5	few	TRBV2	CASSLTGGNQPQHF
TRBJ2-2	NA	TRBV29-1	CSVDRASGELFF
TRBJ2-3	NA	TRBV27	CASSLGDTQYF
TRBJ1-6	NA	TRBV20-1	CSAIRAGQGDSPLHF
TRBJ2-3	many	TRBV27	CASSFALARSTDTQYF
TRBJ1-5	NA	TRBV18	CASSPQGASNQPQHF
TRBJ1-2	many	TRBV20-1	CSARPGTGYGYTF
TRBJ1-4	NA	TRBV5-1	CASSSGTSTNEKLFF
TRBJ2-7	many	TRBV20-1	CSAREWQGGYEQYF
TRBJ1-6	many	TRBV7-2	CASSLVNSPLHF
TRBJ2-7	NA	TRBV20-1	CSAQSESGYEQYF
TRBJ1-5	many	TRBV6-1	CASSRGGSPQHF
TRBJ2-1	NA	TRBV29-1	CSVVGDSQGEQFF
TRBJ1-4	many	TRBV5-5	CASSLVAGTRLTNEKLFF
TRBJ2-3	once	TRBV11-2	CASSPDYIGDTQYF
TRBJ2-6	NA	TRBV6-6	CASSRYRGKRSGANVLTF
TRBJ1-2	many	TRBV5-5	CASSLASDRNYGYTF
TRBJ2-5	NA	TRBV6-2/TRBV6-3	CASSYVDITRGETQYF
TRBJ2-7	many	TRBV5-1	CASSVTGGTYEQYF